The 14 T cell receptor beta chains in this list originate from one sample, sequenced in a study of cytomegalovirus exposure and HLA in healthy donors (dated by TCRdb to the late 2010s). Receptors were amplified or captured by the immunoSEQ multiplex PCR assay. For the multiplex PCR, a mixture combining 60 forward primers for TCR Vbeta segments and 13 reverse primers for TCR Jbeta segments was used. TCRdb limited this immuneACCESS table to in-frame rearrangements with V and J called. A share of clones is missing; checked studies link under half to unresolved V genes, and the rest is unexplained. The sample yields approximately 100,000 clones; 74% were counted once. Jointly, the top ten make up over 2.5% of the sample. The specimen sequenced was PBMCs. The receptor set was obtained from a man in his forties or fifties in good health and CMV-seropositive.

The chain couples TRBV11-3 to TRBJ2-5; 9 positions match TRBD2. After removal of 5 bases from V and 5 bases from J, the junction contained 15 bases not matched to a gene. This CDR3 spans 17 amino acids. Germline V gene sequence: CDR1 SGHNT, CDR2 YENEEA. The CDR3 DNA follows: TGTGCCAGCAGCAAAGGGGCGTTTGGCGGGGGGGCGGAGACCCAGTACTTC. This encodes CASSKGAFGGGAETQYF.

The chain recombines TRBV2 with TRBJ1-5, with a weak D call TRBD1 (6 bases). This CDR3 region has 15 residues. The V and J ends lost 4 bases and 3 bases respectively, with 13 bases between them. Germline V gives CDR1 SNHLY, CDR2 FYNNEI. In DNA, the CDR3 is TGTGCCAGCAGTGTCTTCAGGGGAATCAATCAGCCCCAGCATTTT. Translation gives CASSVFRGINQPQHF.

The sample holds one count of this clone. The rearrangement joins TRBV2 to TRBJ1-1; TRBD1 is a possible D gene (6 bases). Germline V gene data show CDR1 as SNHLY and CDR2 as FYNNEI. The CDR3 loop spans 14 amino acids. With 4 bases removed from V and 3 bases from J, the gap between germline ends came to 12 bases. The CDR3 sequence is CASSVTGMDTEAFF. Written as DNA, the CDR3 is TGTGCCAGCAGTGTAACAGGGATGGACACTGAAGCTTTCTTT.

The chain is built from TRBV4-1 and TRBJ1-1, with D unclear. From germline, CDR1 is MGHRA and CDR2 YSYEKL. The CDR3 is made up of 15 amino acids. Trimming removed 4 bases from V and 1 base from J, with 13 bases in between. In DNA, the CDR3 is TGCGCCAGCAGCCGAGGAGGACTTGAGAACACTGAAGCTTTCTTT. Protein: CASSRGGLENTEAFF.

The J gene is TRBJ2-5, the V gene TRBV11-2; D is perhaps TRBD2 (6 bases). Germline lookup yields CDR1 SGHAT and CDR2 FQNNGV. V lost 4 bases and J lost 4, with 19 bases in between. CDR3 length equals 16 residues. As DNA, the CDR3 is TGTGCCAGCAGCTCCCACCATGTGGGGGGTAGAGAGACCCAGTACTTC. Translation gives CASSSHHVGGRETQYF.

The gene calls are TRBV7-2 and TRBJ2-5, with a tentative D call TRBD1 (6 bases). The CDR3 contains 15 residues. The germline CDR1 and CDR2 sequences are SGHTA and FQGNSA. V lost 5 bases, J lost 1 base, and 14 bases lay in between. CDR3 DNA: TGTGCCAGCAGCCTCGGTGGACAGCCCCAAGAGACCCAGTACTTC. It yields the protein CASSLGGQPQETQYF.

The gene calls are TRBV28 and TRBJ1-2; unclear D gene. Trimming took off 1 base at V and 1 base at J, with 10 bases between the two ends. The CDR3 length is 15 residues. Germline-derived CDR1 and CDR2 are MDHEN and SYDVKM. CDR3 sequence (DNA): TGTGCCAGCAGTTTATTCGCGGATTATAACTATGGCTACACCTTC. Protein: CASSLFADYNYGYTF.

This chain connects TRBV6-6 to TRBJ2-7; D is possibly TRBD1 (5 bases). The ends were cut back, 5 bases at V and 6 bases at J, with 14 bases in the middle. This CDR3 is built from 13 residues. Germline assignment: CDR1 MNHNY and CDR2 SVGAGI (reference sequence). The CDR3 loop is CASSQGSGGEQYF. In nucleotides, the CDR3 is TGTGCCAGCAGTCAGGGCTCGGGTGGCGAGCAGTACTTC.

CDR3 nucleotide sequence: TGTGCCAGCAGCCCTCTAAATCAGCCCCAGCATTTT. Its translation is CASSPLNQPQHF. The chain links TRBV6-1 to TRBJ1-5; D not certain. Germline V gene sequence: CDR1 MNHNS, CDR2 SASEGT. Trimming removed 6 bases from V and 4 bases from J, with 7 bases in between. The CDR3 totals 12 residues.

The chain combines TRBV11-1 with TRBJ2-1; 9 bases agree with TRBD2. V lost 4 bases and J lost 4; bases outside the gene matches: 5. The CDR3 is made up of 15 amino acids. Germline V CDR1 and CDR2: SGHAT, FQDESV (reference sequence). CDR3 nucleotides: TGTGCCAGCAGCTCTCCGGGACTAGCTTACAATGAGCAGTTCTTC. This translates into CASSSPGLAYNEQFF. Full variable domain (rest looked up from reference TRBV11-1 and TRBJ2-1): EAEVAQSPRYKITEKSQAVAFWCDPISGHATLYWYRQILGQGPELLVQFQDESVVDDSQLPKDRFSAERLKGVDSTLKIQPAELGDSAMYLCASSSPGLAYNEQFFGPGTRLTVL.

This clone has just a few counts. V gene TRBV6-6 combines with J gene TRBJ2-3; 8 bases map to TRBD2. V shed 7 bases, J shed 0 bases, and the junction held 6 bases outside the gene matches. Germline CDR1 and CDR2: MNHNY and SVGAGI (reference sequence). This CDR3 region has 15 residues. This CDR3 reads CASTSGGASTDTQYF. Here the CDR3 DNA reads TGTGCCAGCACGTCCGGGGGGGCTAGCACAGATACGCAGTATTTT.

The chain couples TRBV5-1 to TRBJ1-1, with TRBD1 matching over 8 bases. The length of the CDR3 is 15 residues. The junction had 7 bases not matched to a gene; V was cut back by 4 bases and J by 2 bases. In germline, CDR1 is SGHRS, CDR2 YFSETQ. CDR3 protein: CASSKSGTGNTEAFF. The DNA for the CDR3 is TGCGCCAGCAGCAAGAGCGGGACAGGTAACACTGAAGCTTTCTTT.

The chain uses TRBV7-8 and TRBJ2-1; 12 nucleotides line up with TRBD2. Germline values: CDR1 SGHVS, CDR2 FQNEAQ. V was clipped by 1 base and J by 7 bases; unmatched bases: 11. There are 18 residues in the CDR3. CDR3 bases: TGTGCCAGCAGCTTAGTAGTGCCCGCTAGCGGGGGGGTAAATGAGCAGTTCTTC. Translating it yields CASSLVVPASGGVNEQFF.

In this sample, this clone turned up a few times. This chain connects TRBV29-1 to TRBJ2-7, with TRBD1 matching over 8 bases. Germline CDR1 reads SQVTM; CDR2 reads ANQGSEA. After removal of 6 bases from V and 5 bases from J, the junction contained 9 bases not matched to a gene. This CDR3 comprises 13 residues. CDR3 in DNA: TGCAGCGTGACTTCGACAGGGGAGAACGAGCAGTACTTC. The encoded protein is CSVTSTGENEQYF.